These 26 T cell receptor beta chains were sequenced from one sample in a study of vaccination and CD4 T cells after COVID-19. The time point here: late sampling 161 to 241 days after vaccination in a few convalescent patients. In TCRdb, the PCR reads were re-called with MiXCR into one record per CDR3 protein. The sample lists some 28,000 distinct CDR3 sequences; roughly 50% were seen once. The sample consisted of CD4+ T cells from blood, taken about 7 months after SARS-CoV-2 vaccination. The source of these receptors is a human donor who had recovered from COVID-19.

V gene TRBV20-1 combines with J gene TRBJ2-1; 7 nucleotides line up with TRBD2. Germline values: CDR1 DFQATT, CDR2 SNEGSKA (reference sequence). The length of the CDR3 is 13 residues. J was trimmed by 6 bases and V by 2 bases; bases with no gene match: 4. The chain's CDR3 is CSARRSSGNEQFF. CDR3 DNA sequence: TGCAGTGCTAGAAGGTCTAGCGGCAATGAGCAGTTCTTC.

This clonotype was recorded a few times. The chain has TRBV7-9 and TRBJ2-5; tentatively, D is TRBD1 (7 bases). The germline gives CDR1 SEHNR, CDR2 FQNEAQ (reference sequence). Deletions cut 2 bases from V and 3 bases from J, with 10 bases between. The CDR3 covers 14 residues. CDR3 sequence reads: CASSLTGEEETQYF. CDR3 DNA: TGTGCCAGCAGCTTAACAGGGGAGGAAGAGACCCAGTACTTC. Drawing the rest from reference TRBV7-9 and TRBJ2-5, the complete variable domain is DTGVSQNPRHKITKRGQNVTFRCDPISEHNRLYWYRQTLGQGPEFLTYFQNEAQLEKSRLLSDRFSAERPKGSFSTLEIQRTEQGDSAMYLCASSLTGEEETQYFGPGTRLLVL.

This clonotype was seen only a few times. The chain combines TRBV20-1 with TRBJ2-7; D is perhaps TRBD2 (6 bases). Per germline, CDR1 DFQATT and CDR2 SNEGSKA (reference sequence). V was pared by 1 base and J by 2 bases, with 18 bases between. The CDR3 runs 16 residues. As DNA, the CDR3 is TGCAGTGCTAGAGGTCCCCTCCCGGAGGGAACCTACGAGCAGTACTTC. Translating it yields CSARGPLPEGTYEQYF.

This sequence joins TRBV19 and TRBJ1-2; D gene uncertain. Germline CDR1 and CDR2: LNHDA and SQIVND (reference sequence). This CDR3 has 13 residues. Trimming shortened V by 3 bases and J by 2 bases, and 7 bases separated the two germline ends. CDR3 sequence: CASSIRENYGYTF. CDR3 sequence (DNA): TGTGCCAGTAGTATCCGGGAGAACTATGGCTACACCTTC.

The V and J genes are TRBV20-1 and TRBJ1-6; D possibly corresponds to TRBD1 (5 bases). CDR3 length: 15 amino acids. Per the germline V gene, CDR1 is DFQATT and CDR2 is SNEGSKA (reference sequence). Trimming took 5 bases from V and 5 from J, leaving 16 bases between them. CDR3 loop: CSAPHNPGNNSPLHF. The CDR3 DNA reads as TGCAGTGCTCCACACAACCCAGGGAATAATTCACCCCTCCACTTT.

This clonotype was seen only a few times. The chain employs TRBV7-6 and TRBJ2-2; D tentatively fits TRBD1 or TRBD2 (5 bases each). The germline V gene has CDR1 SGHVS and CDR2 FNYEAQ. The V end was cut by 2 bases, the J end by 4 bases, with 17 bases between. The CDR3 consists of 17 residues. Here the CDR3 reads CASSLRGRGSSTGELFF. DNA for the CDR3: TGTGCCAGCAGCTTAAGGGGTCGGGGTTCTTCCACCGGGGAGCTGTTTTTT.

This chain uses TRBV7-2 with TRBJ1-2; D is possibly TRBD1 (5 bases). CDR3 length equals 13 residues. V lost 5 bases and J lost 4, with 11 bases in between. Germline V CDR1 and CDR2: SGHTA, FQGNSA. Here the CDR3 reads CASSDRRTYGYTF. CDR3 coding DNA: TGTGCCAGCAGCGACAGACGGACCTATGGCTACACCTTC.

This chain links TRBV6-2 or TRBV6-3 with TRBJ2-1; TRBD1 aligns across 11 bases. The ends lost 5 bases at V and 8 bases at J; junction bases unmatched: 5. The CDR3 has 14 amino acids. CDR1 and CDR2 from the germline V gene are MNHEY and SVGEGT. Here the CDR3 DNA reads TGTGCCAGCAGTAGGACAGGGGGCGGTTATGAGCAGTTCTTC. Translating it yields CASSRTGGGYEQFF.

CDR3 residues: CSARTENNYGYTF. The CDR3 coding sequence is TGCAGCGCCAGGACAGAAAATAACTATGGCTACACCTTC. The chain recombines TRBV29-1 with TRBJ1-2; TRBD1 might be the D (6 bases). Per germline, CDR1 SQVTM and CDR2 ANQGSEA. V was clipped by 7 bases and J by 1 base, with 13 bases between them. CDR3 length equals 13 residues.

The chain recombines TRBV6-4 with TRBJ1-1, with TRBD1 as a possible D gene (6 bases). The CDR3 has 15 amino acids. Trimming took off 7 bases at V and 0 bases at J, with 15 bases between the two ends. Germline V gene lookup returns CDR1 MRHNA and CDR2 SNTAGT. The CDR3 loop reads CASKQEDSLNTEAFF. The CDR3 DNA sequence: TGTGCCAGCAAACAAGAGGACAGTTTGAACACTGAAGCTTTCTTT.

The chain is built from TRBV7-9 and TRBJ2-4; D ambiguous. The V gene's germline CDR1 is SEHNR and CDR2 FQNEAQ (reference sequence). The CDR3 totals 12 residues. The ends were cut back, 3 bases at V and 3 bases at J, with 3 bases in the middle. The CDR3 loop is CASSLVKNIQYF. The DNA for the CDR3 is TGTGCCAGCAGCTTGGTCAAAAACATTCAGTACTTC.

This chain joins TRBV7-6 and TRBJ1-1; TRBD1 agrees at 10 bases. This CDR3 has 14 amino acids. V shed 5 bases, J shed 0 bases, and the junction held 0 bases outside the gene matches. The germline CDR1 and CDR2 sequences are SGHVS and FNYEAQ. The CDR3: CASSGTGVNTEAFF. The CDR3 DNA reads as TGTGCCAGCAGCGGGACAGGGGTGAACACTGAAGCTTTCTTT.

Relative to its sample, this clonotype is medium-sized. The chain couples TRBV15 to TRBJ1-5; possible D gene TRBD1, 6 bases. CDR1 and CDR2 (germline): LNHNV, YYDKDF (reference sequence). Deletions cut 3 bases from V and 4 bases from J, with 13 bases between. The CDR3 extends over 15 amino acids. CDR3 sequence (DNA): TGTGCCACCAGCAGGGGATTACAGGGTAATCAGCCCCAGCATTTT. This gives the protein CATSRGLQGNQPQHF.

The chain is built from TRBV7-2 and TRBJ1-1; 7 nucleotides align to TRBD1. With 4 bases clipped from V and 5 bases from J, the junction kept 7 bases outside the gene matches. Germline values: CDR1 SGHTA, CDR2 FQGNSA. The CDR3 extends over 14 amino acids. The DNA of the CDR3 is TGTGCCAGCAGCTCTACAGGGGTGGAAACTGAAGCTTTCTTT. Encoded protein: CASSSTGVETEAFF.

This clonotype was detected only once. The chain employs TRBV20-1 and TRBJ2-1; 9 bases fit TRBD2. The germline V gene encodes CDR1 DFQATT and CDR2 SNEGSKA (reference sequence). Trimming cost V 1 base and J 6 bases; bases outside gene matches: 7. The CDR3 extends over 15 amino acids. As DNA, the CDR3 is TGCAGTGCTAGAGTCGGGACTAGCTGGGCCAATGAGCAGTTCTTC. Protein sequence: CSARVGTSWANEQFF.

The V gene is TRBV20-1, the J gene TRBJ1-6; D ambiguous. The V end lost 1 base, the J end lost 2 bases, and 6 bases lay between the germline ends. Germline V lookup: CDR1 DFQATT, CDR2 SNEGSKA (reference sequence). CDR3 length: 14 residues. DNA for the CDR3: TGCAGTGCTAGAGGGCAGACCTATAATTCACCCCTCCACTTT. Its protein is CSARGQTYNSPLHF.

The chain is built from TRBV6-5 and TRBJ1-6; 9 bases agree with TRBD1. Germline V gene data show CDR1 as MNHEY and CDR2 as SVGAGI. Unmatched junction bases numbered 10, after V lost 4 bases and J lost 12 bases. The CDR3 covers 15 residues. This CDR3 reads CASSSPGQGVGPLHF. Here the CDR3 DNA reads TGTGCCAGCAGTTCCCCGGGACAGGGAGTTGGACCCCTCCACTTT.

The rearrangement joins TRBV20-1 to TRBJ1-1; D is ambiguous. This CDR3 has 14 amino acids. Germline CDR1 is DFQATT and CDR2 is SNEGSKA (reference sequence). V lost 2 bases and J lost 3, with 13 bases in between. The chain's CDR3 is CSARRVRWDTEAFF. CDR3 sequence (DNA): TGCAGTGCTAGAAGGGTTAGGTGGGACACTGAAGCTTTCTTT.

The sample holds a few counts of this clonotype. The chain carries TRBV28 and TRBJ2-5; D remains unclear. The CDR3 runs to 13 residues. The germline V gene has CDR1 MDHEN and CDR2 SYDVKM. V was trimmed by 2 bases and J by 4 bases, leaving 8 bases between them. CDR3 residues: CASSLRGSETQYF. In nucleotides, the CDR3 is TGTGCCAGCAGTTTAAGAGGATCAGAGACCCAGTACTTC.

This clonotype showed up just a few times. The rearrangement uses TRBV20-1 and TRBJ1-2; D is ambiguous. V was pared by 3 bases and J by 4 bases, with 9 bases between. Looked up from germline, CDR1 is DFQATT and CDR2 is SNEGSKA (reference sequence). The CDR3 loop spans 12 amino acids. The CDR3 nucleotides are TGCAGTGCTAGTACAGAGTCCTATGGCTACACCTTC. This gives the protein CSASTESYGYTF.

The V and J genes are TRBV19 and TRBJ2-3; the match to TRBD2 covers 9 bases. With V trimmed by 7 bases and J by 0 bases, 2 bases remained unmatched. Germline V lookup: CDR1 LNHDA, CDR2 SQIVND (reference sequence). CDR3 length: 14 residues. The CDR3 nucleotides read TGTGCCAGTAAAGGACTAGCGAGCACAGATACGCAGTATTTT. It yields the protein CASKGLASTDTQYF.

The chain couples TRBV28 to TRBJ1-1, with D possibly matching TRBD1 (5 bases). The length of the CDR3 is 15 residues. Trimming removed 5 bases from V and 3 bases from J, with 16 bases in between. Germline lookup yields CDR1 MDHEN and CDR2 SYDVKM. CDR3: CASSVTPGRHTEAFF. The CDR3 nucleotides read TGTGCCAGCAGTGTGACCCCGGGACGGCACACTGAAGCTTTCTTT.

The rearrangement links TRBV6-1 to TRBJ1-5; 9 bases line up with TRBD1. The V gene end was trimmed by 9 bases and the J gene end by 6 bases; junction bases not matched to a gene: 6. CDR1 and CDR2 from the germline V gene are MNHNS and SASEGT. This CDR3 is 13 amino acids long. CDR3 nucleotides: TGTGCCAGTTCACAGGGGGCGAGTCAGCCCCAGCATTTT. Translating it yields CASSQGASQPQHF.

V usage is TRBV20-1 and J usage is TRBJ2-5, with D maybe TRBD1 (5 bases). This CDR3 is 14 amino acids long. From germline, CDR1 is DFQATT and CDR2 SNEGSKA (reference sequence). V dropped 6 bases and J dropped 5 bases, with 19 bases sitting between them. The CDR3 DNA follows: TGCAGTGCCCTAGGCCAGGGTGAGCTGGAGACCCAGTACTTC. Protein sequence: CSALGQGELETQYF.

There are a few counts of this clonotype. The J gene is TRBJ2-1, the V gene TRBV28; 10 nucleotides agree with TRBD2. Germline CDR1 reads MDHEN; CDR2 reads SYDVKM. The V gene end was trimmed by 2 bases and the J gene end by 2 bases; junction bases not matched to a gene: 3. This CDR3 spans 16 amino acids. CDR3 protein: CASSLSGTSAYNEQFF. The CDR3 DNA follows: TGTGCCAGCAGTTTAAGCGGGACTAGCGCCTACAATGAGCAGTTCTTC.

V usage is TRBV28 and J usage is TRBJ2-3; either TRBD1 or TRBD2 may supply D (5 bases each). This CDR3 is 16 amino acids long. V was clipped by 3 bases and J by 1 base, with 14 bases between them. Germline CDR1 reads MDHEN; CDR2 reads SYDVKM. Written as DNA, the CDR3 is TGTGCCAGCAGTTTCGTGGGGCTAGCTGGCACAGATACGCAGTATTTT. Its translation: CASSFVGLAGTDTQYF.